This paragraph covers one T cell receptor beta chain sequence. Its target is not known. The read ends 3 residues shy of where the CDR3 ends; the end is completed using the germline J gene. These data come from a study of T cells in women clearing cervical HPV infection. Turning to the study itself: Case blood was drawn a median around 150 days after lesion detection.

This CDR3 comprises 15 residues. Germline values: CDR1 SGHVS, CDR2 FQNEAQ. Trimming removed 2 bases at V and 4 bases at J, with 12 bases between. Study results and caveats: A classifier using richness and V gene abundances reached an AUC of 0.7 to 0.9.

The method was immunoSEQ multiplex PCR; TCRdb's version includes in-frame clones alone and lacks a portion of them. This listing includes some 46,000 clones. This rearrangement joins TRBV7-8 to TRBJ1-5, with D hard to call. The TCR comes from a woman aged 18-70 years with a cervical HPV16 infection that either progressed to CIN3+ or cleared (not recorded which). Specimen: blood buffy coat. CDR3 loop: CASSLSGITNQPQHF. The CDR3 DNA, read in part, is TGTGCCAGCAGCTTATCAGGAATTACGAATCAGCCC. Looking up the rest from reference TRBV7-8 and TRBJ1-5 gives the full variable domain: GAGVSQSPRYKVAKRGQDVALRCDPISGHVSLFWYQQALGQGPEFLTYFQNEAQLDKSGLPSDRFFAERPEGSVSTLKIQRTQQEDSAVYLCASSLSGITNQPQHFGDGTRLSIL.